The text below deals with one T cell receptor beta chain. The antigen remains unidentified. The data belong to a study of cytomegalovirus exposure and HLA in healthy donors. Study-level points and caveats: An analysis was carried out at a later point. It showed that HLA-associated TCR beta chains were more clonally expanded than equally common non-associated chains.

Every donor was a healthy person donating bone marrow. Though probably carrying unrecorded immune exposures, donors were nominally healthy at sampling. Amplification used 60 Vbeta primers and 13 Jbeta primers. Measured with immunoSEQ multiplex PCR; TCRdb has only the in-frame clones, and not every one. The table lists some 190,000 clones, 70% to 80% of them singletons. The receptor's source is a woman in her thirties in good health and CMV-seropositive. The sample taken for sequencing was PBMCs.

The CDR3: CASSELQGYGYTF. As DNA, the CDR3 is TGTGCCAGTAGTGAATTGCAGGGCTATGGCTACACCTTC. This chain uses TRBV19 with TRBJ1-2; D possibly corresponds to TRBD1 (5 bases). The germline gives CDR1 LNHDA, CDR2 SQIVND (reference sequence). V was shortened by 5 bases and J by 4 bases, with 11 bases between the two germline ends. The CDR3 loop spans 13 amino acids.